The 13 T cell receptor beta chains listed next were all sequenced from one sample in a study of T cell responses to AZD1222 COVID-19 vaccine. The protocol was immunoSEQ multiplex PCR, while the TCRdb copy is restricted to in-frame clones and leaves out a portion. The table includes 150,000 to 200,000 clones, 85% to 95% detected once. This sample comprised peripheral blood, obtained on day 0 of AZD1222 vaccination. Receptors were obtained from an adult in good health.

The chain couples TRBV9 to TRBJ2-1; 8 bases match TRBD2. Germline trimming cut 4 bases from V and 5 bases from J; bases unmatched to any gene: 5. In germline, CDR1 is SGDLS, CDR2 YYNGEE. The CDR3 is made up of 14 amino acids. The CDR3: CASSLSGGDNEQFF. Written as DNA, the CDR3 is TGTGCCAGCAGCCTAAGCGGGGGTGACAATGAGCAGTTCTTC. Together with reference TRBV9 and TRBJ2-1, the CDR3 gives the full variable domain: DSGVTQTPKHLITATGQRVTLRCSPRSGDLSVYWYQQSLDQGLQFLIQYYNGEERAKGNILERFSAQQFPDLHSELNLSSLELGDSALYFCASSLSGGDNEQFFGPGTRLTVL.

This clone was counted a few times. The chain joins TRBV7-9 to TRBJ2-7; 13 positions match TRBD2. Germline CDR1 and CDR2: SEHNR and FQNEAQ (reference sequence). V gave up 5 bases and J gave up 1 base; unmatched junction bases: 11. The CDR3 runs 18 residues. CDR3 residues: CASSHRTSGSTQSYEQYF. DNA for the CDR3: TGTGCCAGCAGCCACCGGACTAGCGGGAGCACCCAATCCTACGAGCAGTACTTC.

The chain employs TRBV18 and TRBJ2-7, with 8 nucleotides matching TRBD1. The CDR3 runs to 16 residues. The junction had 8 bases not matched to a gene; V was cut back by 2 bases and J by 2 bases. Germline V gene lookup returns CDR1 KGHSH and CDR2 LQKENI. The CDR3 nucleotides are TGTGCCAGCTCACCATACTGGGGGGACAGGACCTACGAGCAGTACTTC. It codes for CASSPYWGDRTYEQYF.

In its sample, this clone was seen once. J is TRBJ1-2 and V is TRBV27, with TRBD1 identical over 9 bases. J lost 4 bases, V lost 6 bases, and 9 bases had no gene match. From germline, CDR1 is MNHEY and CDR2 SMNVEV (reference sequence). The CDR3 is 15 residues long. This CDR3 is CASSSVGQGSYGYTF. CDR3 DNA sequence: TGTGCCAGCAGCTCGGTCGGACAGGGGAGCTATGGCTACACCTTC.

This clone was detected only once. CDR3 bases: TGTGCCAGCAGTCCACCCCTGGGGCCCTCCGTCGAGCAGTACTTC. Amino acid sequence: CASSPPLGPSVEQYF. This sequence joins TRBV28 and TRBJ2-7; tentatively, D is TRBD1 (5 bases). Germline V gene data show CDR1 as MDHEN and CDR2 as SYDVKM. CDR3 length: 15 amino acids. V lost 5 bases and J lost 6, with 20 bases in between.

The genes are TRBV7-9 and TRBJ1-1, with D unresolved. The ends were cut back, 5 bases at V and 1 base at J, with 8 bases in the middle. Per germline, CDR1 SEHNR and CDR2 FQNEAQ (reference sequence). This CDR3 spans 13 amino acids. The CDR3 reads CASSPAPNTEAFF. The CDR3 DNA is TGTGCCAGCAGCCCTGCCCCGAACACTGAAGCTTTCTTT. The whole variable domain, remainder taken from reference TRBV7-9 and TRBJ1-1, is DTGVSQNPRHKITKRGQNVTFRCDPISEHNRLYWYRQTLGQGPEFLTYFQNEAQLEKSRLLSDRFSAERPKGSFSTLEIQRTEQGDSAMYLCASSPAPNTEAFFGQGTRLTVV.

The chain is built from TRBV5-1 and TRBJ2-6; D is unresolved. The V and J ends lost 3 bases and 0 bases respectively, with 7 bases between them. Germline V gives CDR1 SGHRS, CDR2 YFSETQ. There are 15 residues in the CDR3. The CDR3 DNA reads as TGCGCCAGCAGCTCCGGGTACTCTGGGGCCAACGTCCTGACTTTC. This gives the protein CASSSGYSGANVLTF.

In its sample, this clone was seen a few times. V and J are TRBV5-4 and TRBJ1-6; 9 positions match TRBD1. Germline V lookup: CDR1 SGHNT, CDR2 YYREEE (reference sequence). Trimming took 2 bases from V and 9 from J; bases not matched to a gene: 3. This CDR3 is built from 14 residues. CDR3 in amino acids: CASSLTGGSSPLHF. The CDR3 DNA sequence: TGTGCCAGCAGCTTAACAGGGGGCAGTTCACCCCTCCACTTT.

The CDR3 bases are TGTGCCAGCAGCTTAGGACAGGGGCTCAATCAGCCCCAGCATTTT. This translates into CASSLGQGLNQPQHF. The V and J genes are TRBV7-9 and TRBJ1-5; 8 bases are a match to TRBD1. Trimming took 1 base from V and 3 from J; bases not matched to a gene: 2. This CDR3 is 15 amino acids long. The germline V gene encodes CDR1 SEHNR and CDR2 FQNEAQ (reference sequence).

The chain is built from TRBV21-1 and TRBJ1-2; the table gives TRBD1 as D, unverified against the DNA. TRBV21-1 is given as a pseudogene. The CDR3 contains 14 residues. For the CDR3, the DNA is TGTGCCAGCAGCACAAGGACAGGGTCTTATGGCTACACCTTC. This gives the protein CASSTRTGSYGYTF.

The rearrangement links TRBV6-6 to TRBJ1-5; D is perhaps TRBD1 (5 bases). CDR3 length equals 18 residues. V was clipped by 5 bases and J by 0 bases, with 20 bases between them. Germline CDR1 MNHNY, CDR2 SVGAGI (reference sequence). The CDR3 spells CASSPPRQGVYSNQPQHF. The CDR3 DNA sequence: TGTGCCAGCAGTCCCCCGCGGCAGGGCGTTTATAGCAATCAGCCCCAGCATTTT.

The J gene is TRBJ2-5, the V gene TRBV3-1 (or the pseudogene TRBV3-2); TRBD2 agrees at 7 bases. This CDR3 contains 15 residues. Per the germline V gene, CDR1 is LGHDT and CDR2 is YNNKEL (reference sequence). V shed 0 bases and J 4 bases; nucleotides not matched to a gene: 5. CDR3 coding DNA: TGTGCCAGCAGCCAAGATGGGAGGGAAGGAGAGACCCAGTACTTC. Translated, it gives CASSQDGREGETQYF.

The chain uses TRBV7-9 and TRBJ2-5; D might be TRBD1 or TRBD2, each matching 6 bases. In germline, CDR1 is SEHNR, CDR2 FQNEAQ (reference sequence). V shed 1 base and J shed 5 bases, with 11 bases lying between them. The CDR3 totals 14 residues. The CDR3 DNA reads TGTGCCAGCAGCTTAGTAATAGGGGGGGAGACCCAGTACTTC. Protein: CASSLVIGGETQYF.